These 20 T cell receptor beta chains came from one sample sequenced in a study of T cell clones after liver transplantation. Some clones are missing from TCRdb's copy, which holds only in-frame ones; the method was immunoSEQ multiplex PCR. The profile shows fewer than 70,000 clones, 71% of them singletons. Sequenced here: CD4+ T cells from blood, sampled before liver transplant. The receptors shown here come from a human donor who received a liver transplant.

The J gene is TRBJ1-6, the V gene TRBV14, with 8 nucleotides matching TRBD1. Trimming cost V 0 bases and J 10 bases; bases outside gene matches: 8. Germline V lookup: CDR1 SGHDN, CDR2 FVKESK. The CDR3 loop spans 16 amino acids. The CDR3 DNA reads TGTGCCAGCAGCCAAGATCGGACAGGGTATGGATCACCCCTCCACTTT. Protein product: CASSQDRTGYGSPLHF.

This chain links TRBV7-2 with TRBJ2-5; TRBD1 matches at 9 bases. Germline V gives CDR1 SGHTA, CDR2 FQGNSA. The V gene end was trimmed by 1 base and the J gene end by 4 bases; junction bases not matched to a gene: 7. The CDR3 is made up of 16 amino acids. The CDR3 sequence: CASSLGPQGAAETQYF. CDR3 nucleotides: TGTGCCAGCAGCTTAGGTCCACAGGGGGCCGCAGAGACCCAGTACTTC.

The chain employs TRBV5-4 and TRBJ2-7, with TRBD1 matching 10 bases. The CDR3 covers 15 residues. Germline lookup yields CDR1 SGHNT and CDR2 YYREEE (reference sequence). V lost 2 bases and J lost 3; bases outside the gene matches: 5. The CDR3 DNA reads as TGTGCCAGCAGCTTTTTGGACAGGGGGGACTACGAGCAGTACTTC. Residues: CASSFLDRGDYEQYF.

The V gene is TRBV27, the J gene TRBJ2-3, with TRBD1 matching over 8 bases. Germline CDR1 is MNHEY and CDR2 is SMNVEV (reference sequence). This CDR3 has 16 residues. The V and J ends lost 5 bases and 1 base, in that order; junction bases with no gene match: 8. The DNA of the CDR3 is TGTGCCAGCAGTGCCCCGACAGGGGCGGGCACAGATACGCAGTATTTT. Encoded protein: CASSAPTGAGTDTQYF.

CDR3 sequence: CASSESGRGLGEQFF. CDR3 sequence (DNA): TGCGCCAGCAGTGAGTCGGGCAGGGGTTTAGGTGAGCAGTTCTTC. The rearrangement links TRBV10-1 to TRBJ2-1, with D possibly TRBD1 on 6 matching bases. CDR1 is WNHNN, CDR2 SYGVQD, per germline (reference sequence). Trimming cost V 0 bases and J 9 bases, with 15 bases left between them. The CDR3 covers 15 residues.

V is TRBV7-2 and J is TRBJ2-3, with 7 positions matching TRBD1. The CDR3 loop spans 15 amino acids. The germline gives CDR1 SGHTA, CDR2 FQGNSA. J was trimmed by 3 bases and V by 5 bases; bases with no gene match: 8. CDR3 coding DNA: TGTGCCAGCAGCCGACAGGGTCATGGAACAGATACGCAGTATTTT. This sequence encodes CASSRQGHGTDTQYF.

This clone was found a few times. The gene calls are TRBV5-4 and TRBJ1-6, with 8 bases lining up with TRBD1. The CDR3 consists of 14 residues. Per germline, CDR1 SGHNT and CDR2 YYREEE (reference sequence). Trimming at V came to 3 bases and at J to 10 bases, leaving 6 bases not matched to a gene. The CDR3 sequence: CASSSGQGGSPLHF. CDR3 DNA sequence: TGTGCCAGCAGCTCAGGACAGGGTGGATCACCCCTCCACTTT.

The chain uses TRBV7-2 and TRBJ1-5, with TRBD1 matching over 8 bases. The CDR3 sequence is 15 residues long. Germline-derived CDR1 and CDR2 are SGHTA and FQGNSA. With V trimmed by 5 bases and J by 0 bases, 3 bases remained unmatched. The CDR3 nucleotides are TGTGCCAGCAGCAGACAGGGGTATAGCAATCAGCCCCAGCATTTT. This gives the protein CASSRQGYSNQPQHF.

This clone was found a few times. This chain joins TRBV4-2 and TRBJ1-4; TRBD1 might be the D (6 bases). Germline V lookup: CDR1 LGHNA, CDR2 YNFKEQ. Trimming shortened V by 3 bases and J by 10 bases, and 9 bases separated the two germline ends. The length of the CDR3 is 12 residues. CDR3: CASSQQQGKLFF. The CDR3 nucleotides read TGTGCCAGCAGCCAGCAACAGGGAAAACTGTTTTTT.

This clone was counted between two and nine times. This chain uses TRBV5-1 with TRBJ1-3, with 11 bases fitting TRBD1. V shed 3 bases and J 2 bases; nucleotides not matched to a gene: 1. Per germline, CDR1 SGHRS and CDR2 YFSETQ. CDR3 length equals 15 residues. Here the CDR3 DNA reads TGCGCCAGCAGCTCGGGACAGGGGGCTGGAAACACCATATATTTT. This gives the protein CASSSGQGAGNTIYF.

V is TRBV2 and J is TRBJ1-5; no firm D call. Trimming pared 6 bases from V and 5 bases from J, leaving 26 bases between. The CDR3 is made up of 18 amino acids. Germline CDR1 SNHLY, CDR2 FYNNEI. CDR3 bases: TGTGCCAGCAGCGATTACCCTGAGACTCTTTCGGGATATCAGCCCCAGCATTTT. Translated: CASSDYPETLSGYQPQHF.

V and J are TRBV2 and TRBJ2-7; 7 nucleotides align to TRBD1. This CDR3 contains 12 residues. After removal of 4 bases from V and 5 bases from J, the junction contained 2 bases not matched to a gene. Per the germline V gene, CDR1 is SNHLY and CDR2 is FYNNEI. CDR3 nucleotides: TGTGCCAGCAGTGTGGACAGGAACGAGCAGTACTTC. Its protein product is CASSVDRNEQYF. Full variable domain (remainder filled in from reference TRBV2 and TRBJ2-7): EPEVTQTPSHQVTQMGQEVILRCVPISNHLYFYWYRQILGQKVEFLVSFYNNEISEKSEIFDDQFSVERPDGSNFTLKIRSTKLEDSAMYFCASSVDRNEQYFGPGTRLTVT.

This clone was seen a few times. The rearrangement links TRBV28 to TRBJ2-7; 7 nucleotides agree with TRBD2. J gave up 6 bases and V 1 base, and 6 bases lay outside the gene matches. Germline-derived CDR1 and CDR2 are MDHEN and SYDVKM. This CDR3 region has 14 residues. This CDR3 is CASSLSGREREQYF. Here the CDR3 DNA reads TGTGCCAGCAGTTTATCGGGGAGGGAGCGCGAGCAGTACTTC.

The chain carries TRBV6-1 and TRBJ1-3, with D possibly TRBD1 on 5 matching bases. This CDR3 contains 15 residues. V was cut by 6 bases and J by 0 bases, with 12 bases left in between. Germline assignment: CDR1 MNHNS and CDR2 SASEGT. For the CDR3, the DNA is TGTGCCAGCAGCGCGGGACGGTCCTCTGGAAACACCATATATTTT. Residues: CASSAGRSSGNTIYF.

V usage is TRBV5-5 and J usage is TRBJ1-5; D gene ambiguous. This CDR3 region has 16 residues. Germline CDR1 reads SGHKS; CDR2 reads YYEKEE (reference sequence). V lost 0 bases and J lost 0, with 10 bases in between. CDR3 bases: TGTGCCAGCAGCTTGGGACTCCTGAATAGCAATCAGCCCCAGCATTTT. As protein: CASSLGLLNSNQPQHF.

This clone appeared a few times. A junction end diverges from the germline sequence, so it may reflect a read error. The rearrangement uses TRBV27 and TRBJ1-6; D is undetermined. CDR1 and CDR2 (germline): MNHEY, SMNVEV (reference sequence). The CDR3 contains 12 residues. CDR3 sequence reads: CASSLYGSPLHF. CDR3 bases: TGTGCCAGCAGCTTATACGGTTCACCCCTCCACTTT.

This chain uses TRBV27 with TRBJ2-1; D possibly corresponds to TRBD1 (6 bases). Trimming took 7 bases from V and 5 from J, leaving 15 bases between them. In germline, CDR1 is MNHEY, CDR2 SMNVEV (reference sequence). The CDR3 contains 14 residues. The CDR3 here is CASTLTGQNNEQFF. The CDR3 nucleotides read TGTGCCAGCACCCTTACCGGACAGAACAATGAGCAGTTCTTC.

This clone is a singleton in its sample. The genes are TRBV11-2 and TRBJ2-7; 10 bases fit TRBD1. Trimming cost V 5 bases and J 5 bases; bases outside gene matches: 9. CDR3 length equals 15 residues. The V gene's germline CDR1 is SGHAT and CDR2 FQNNGV. The CDR3 reads CASSKAGTGVDEQYF. Written as DNA, the CDR3 is TGTGCCAGCAGCAAAGCCGGGACAGGGGTTGACGAGCAGTACTTC.

V gene TRBV5-7 combines with J gene TRBJ1-4, with 12 bases matching TRBD1. TRBV5-7 is placed among ORFs of uncertain function. The CDR3 loop spans 15 amino acids. V trimming: 4 bases; J trimming: 8 bases; junction bases outside the gene matches: 6. The CDR3 nucleotides read TGTGCCAGCAGCCCGGGACAGGGGGCCGGGGAAAAACTGTTTTTT. It yields the protein CASSPGQGAGEKLFF.

This clone was observed a handful of times. This chain uses TRBV28 with TRBJ1-6; 10 bases line up with TRBD1. CDR1 and CDR2 (germline): MDHEN, SYDVKM. With V trimmed by 6 bases and J by 7 bases, 6 bases remained unmatched. The CDR3 extends over 15 amino acids. CDR3 loop: CASRETGGKNSPLHF. In DNA, the CDR3 is TGTGCCAGCAGGGAGACAGGGGGCAAGAATTCACCCCTCCACTTT.